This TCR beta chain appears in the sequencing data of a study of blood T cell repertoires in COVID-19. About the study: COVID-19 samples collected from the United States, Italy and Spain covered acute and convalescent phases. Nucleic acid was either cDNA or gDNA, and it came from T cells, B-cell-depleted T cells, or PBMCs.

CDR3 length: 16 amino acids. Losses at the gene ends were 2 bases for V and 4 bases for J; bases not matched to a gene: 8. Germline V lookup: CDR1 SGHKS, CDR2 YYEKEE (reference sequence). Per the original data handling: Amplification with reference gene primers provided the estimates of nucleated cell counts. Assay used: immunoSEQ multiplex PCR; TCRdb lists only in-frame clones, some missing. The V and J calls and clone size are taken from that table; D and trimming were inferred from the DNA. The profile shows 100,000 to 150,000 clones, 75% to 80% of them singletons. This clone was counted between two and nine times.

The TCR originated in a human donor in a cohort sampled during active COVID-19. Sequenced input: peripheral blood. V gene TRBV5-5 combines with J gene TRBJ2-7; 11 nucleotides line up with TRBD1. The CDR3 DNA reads TGTGCCAGCAGCTTAAGACCCGGGACAGGGGGATACGAGCAGTACTTC. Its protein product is CASSLRPGTGGYEQYF.